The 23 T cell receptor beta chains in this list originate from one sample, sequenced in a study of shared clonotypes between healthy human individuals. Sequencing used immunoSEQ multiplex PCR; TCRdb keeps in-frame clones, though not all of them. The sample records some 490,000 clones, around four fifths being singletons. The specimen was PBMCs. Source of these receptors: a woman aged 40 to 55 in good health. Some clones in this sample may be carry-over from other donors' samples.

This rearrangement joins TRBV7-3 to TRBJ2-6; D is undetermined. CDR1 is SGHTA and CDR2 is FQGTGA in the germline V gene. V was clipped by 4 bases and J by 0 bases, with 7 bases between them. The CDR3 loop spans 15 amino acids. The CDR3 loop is CASSSPNSGANVLTF. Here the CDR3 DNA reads TGTGCCAGCAGCTCCCCGAACTCTGGGGCCAACGTCCTGACTTTC. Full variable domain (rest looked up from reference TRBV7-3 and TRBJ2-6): GAGVSQTPSNKVTEKGKYVELRCDPISGHTALYWYRQSLGQGPEFLIYFQGTGAADDSGLPNDRFFAVRPEGSVSTLKIQRTERGDSAVYLCASSSPNSGANVLTFGAGSRLTVL.

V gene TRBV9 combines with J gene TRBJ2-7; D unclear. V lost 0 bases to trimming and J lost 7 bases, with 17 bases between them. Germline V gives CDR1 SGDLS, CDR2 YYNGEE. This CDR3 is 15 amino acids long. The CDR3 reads CASSVDSGDSGEQYF. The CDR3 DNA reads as TGTGCCAGCAGCGTAGATAGTGGGGATAGTGGAGAGCAGTACTTC.

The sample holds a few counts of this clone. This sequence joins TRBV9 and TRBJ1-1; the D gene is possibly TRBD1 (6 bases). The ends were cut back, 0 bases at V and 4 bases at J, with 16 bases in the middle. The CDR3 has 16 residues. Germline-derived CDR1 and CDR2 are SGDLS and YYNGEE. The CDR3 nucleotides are TGTGCCAGCAGCGTAGGTGGGGGGGCTGACACCACTGAAGCTTTCTTT. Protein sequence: CASSVGGGADTTEAFF.

The CDR3 DNA is TGTGCCAGCACCGACAGGGACGCGCGCTACAATGAGCAGTTCTTC. This gives the protein CASTDRDARYNEQFF. The genes are TRBV7-2 and TRBJ2-1; 7 bases fit TRBD1. Germline CDR1 and CDR2: SGHTA and FQGNSA. This CDR3 contains 15 residues. V lost 7 bases to trimming and J lost 3 bases; unmatched junction nucleotides: 9.

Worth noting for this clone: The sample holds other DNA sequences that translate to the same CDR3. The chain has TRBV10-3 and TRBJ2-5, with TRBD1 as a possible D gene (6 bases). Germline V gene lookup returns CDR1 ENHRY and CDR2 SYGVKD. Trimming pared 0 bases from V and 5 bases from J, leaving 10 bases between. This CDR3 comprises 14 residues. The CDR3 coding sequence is TGTGCCATCAGTGAGTCGACAGGACAGGAGACCCAGTACTTC. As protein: CAISESTGQETQYF.

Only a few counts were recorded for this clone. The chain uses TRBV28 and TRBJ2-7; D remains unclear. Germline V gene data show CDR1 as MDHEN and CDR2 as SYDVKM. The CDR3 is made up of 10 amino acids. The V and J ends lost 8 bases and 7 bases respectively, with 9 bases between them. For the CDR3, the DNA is TGTGCCAGCGGCCTCCAAGAGCAGTACTTC. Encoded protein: CASGLQEQYF.

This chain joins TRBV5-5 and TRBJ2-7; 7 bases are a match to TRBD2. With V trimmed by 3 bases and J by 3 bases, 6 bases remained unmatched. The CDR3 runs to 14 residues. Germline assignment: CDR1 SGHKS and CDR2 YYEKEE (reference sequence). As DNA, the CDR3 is TGTGCCAGCAGCTCCCTAGCGGAGGGCTACGAGCAGTACTTC. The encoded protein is CASSSLAEGYEQYF.

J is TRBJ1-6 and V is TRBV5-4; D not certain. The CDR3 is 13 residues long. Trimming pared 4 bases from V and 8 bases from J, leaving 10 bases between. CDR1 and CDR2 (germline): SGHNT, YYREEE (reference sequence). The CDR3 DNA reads TGTGCCAGCAGCGCAAGTTTTGATTCACCCCTCCACTTT. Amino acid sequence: CASSASFDSPLHF. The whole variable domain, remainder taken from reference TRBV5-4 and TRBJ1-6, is ETGVTQSPTHLIKTRGQQVTLRCSSQSGHNTVSWYQQALGQGPQFIFQYYREEENGRGNFPPRFSGLQFPNYSSELNVNALELDDSALYLCASSASFDSPLHFGNGTRLTVT.

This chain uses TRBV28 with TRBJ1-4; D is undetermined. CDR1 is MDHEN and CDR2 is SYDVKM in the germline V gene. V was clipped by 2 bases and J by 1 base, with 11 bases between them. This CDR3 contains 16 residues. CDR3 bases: TGTGCCAGCAGTTTACCCCGCAGCGTAACTAATGAAAAACTGTTTTTT. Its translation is CASSLPRSVTNEKLFF.

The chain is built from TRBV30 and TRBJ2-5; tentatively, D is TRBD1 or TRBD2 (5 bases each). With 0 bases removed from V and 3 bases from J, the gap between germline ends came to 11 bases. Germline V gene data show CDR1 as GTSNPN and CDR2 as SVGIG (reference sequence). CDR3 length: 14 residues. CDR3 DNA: TGTGCCTGGAGTGTTCGGGGCTTTGAAGAGACCCAGTACTTC. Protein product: CAWSVRGFEETQYF.

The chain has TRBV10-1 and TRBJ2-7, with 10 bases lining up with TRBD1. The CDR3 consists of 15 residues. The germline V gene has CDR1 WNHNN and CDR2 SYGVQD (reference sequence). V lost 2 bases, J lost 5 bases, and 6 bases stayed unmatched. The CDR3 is CASSERDRGLDEQYF. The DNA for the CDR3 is TGCGCCAGCAGTGAGCGCGACAGGGGGCTCGACGAGCAGTACTTC.

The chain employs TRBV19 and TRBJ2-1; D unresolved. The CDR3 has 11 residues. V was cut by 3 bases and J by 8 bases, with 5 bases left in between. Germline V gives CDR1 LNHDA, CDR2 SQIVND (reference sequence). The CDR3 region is CASSIWDEQFF. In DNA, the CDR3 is TGTGCCAGTAGTATTTGGGATGAGCAGTTCTTC. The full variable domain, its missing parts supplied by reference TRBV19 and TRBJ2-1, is DGGITQSPKYLFRKEGQNVTLSCEQNLNHDAMYWYRQDPGQGLRLIYYSQIVNDFQKGDIAEGYSVSREKKESFPLTVTSAQKNPTAFYLCASSIWDEQFFGPGTRLTVL.

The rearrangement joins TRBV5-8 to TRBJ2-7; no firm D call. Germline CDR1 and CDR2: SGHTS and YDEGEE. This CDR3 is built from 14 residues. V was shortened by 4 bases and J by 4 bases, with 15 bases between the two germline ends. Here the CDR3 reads CASSPPHVSYEQYF. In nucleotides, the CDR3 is TGTGCCAGCAGCCCTCCCCATGTTTCTTACGAGCAGTACTTC.

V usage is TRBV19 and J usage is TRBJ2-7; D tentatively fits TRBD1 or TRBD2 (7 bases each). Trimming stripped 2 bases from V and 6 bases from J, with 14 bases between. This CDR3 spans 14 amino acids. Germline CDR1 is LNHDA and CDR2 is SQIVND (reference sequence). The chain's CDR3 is CASSITQGGTEQYF. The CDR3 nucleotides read TGTGCCAGTAGTATAACCCAGGGGGGGACCGAGCAGTACTTC.

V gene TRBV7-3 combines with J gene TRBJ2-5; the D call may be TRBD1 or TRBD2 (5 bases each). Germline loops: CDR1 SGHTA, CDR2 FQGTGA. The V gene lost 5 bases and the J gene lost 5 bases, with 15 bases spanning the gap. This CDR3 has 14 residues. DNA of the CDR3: TGTGCCAGCAGCCAGCAGGGCGGGCCGGAGACCCAGTACTTC. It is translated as CASSQQGGPETQYF.

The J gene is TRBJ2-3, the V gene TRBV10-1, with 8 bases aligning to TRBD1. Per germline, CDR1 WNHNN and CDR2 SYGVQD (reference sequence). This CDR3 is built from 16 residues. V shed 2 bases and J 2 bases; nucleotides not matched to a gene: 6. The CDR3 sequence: CASSEVGTGTTDTQYF. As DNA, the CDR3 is TGCGCCAGCAGTGAGGTCGGGACAGGCACCACAGATACGCAGTATTTT.

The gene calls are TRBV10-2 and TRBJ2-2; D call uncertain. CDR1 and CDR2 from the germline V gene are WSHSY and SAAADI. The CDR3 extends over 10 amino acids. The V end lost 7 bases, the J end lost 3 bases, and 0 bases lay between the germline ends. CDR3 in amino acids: CASNTGELFF. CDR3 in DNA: TGCGCCAGCAACACCGGGGAGCTGTTTTTT.

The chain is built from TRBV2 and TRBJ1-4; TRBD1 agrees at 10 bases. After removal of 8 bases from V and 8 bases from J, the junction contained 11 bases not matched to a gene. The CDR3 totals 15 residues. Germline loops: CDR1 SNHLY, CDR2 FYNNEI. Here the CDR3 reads CASYPRGTGEEKLFF. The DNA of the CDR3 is TGTGCCAGCTACCCCCGGGGGACAGGGGAGGAAAAACTGTTTTTT.

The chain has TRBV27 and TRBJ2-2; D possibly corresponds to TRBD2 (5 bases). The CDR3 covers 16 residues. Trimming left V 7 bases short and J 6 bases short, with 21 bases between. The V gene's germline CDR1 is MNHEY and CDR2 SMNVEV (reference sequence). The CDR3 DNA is TGTGCCAGCAACCCGACTAAGAGCAATCGTCCCGGGGAGCTGTTTTTT. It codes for CASNPTKSNRPGELFF.

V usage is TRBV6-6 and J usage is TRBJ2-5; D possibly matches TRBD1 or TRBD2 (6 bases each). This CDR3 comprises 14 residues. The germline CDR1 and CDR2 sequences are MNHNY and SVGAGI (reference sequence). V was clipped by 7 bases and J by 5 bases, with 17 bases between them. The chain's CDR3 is CASTPMGGRETQYF. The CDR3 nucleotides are TGTGCCAGCACCCCGATGGGGGGCCGGGAGACCCAGTACTTC.

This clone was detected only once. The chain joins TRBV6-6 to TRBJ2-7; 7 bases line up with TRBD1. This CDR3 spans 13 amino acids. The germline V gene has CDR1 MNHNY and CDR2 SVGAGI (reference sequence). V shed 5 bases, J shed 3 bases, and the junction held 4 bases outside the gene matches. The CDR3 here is CASSMNRGYEQYF. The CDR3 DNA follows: TGTGCCAGCAGTATGAACAGGGGCTACGAGCAGTACTTC.

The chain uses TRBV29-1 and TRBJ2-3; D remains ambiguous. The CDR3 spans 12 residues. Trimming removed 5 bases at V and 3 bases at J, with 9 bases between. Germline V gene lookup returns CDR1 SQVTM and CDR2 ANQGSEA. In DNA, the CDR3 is TGCAGCGTTCGGTCGTCAACAGATACGCAGTATTTT. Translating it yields CSVRSSTDTQYF.

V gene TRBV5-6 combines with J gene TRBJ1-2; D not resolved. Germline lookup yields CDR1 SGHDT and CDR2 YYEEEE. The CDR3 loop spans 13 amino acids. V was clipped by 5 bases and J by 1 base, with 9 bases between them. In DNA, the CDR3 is TGTGCCAGCAGGGGCTGGGGTAACTATGGCTACACCTTC. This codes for CASRGWGNYGYTF.